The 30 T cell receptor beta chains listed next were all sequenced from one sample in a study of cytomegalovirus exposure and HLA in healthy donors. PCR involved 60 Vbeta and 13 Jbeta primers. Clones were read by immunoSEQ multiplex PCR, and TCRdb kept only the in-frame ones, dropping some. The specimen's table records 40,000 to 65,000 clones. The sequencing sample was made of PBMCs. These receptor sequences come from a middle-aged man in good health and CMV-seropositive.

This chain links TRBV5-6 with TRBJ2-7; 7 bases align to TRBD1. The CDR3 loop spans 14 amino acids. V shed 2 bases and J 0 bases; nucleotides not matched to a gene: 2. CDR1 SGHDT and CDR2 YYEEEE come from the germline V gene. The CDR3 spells CASSLGGISYEQYF. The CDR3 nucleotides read TGTGCCAGCAGCTTAGGGGGCATCTCCTACGAGCAGTACTTC.

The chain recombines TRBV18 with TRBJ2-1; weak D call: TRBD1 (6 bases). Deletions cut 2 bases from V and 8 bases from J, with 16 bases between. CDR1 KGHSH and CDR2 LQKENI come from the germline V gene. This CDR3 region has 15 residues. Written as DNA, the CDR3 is TGTGCCAGCTCACCAGATAACGACAGGCCGGATGAGCAGTTCTTC. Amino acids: CASSPDNDRPDEQFF.

The chain's CDR3 is CSAAGMSYEQYF. The CDR3 nucleotides are TGCAGCGCCGCCGGGATGTCCTACGAGCAGTACTTC. V is TRBV29-1 and J is TRBJ2-7, with D possibly matching TRBD2 (5 bases). This CDR3 comprises 12 residues. V lost 7 bases, J lost 1 base, and 11 bases lay in between. Germline CDR1 SQVTM, CDR2 ANQGSEA.

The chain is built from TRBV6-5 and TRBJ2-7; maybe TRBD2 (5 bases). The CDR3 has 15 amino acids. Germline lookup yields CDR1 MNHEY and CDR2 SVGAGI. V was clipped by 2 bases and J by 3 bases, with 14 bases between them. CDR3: CASSYDEVGGYEQYF. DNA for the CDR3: TGTGCCAGCAGTTACGACGAGGTCGGAGGCTACGAGCAGTACTTC.

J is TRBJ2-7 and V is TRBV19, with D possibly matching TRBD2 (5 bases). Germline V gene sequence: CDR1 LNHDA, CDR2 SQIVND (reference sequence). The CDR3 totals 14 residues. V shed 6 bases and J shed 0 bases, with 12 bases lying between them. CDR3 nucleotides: TGTGCCAGTAGGACGACGGGAAGCTCCTACGAGCAGTACTTC. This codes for CASRTTGSSYEQYF.

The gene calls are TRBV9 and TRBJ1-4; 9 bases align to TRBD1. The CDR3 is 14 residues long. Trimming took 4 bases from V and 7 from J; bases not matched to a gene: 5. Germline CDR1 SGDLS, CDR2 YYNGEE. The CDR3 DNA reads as TGTGCCAGCAGCCCACAGGGGGCTGGTGAAAAACTGTTTTTT. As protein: CASSPQGAGEKLFF.

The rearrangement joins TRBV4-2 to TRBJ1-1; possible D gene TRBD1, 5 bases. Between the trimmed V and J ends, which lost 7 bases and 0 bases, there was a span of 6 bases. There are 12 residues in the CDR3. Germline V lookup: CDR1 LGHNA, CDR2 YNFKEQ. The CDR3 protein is CASKGMNTEAFF. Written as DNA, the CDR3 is TGTGCCAGCAAGGGGATGAACACTGAAGCTTTCTTT.

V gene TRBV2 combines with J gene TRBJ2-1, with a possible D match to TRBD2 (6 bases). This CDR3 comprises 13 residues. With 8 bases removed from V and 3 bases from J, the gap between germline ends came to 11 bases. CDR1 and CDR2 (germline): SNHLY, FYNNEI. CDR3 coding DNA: TGTGCCAGCTCTAGCGATGGCTACAATGAGCAGTTCTTC. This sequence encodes CASSSDGYNEQFF.

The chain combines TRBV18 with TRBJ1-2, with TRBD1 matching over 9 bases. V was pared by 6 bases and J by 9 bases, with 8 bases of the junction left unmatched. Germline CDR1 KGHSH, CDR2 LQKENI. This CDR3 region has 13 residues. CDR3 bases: TGTGCCAGCTCCCCGGGACAGGGAATAAGCTACACCTTC. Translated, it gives CASSPGQGISYTF.

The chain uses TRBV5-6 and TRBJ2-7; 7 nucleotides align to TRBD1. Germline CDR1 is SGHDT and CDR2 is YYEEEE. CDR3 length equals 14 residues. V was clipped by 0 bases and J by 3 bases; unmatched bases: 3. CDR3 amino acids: CASSLGGQYYEQYF. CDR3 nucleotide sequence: TGTGCCAGCAGCTTGGGGGGACAGTACTACGAGCAGTACTTC.

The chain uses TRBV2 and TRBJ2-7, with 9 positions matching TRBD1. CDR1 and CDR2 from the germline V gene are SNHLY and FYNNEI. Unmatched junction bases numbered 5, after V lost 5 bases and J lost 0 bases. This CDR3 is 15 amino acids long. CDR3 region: CASSSTGGPSYEQYF. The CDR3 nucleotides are TGTGCCAGCAGTTCAACAGGGGGCCCCTCCTACGAGCAGTACTTC.

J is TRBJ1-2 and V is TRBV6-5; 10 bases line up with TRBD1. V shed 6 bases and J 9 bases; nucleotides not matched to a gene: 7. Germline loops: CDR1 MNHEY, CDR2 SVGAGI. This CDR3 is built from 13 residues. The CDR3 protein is CASSSDRGRSYTF. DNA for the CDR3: TGTGCCAGCAGCTCGGACAGGGGGAGGAGCTACACCTTC.

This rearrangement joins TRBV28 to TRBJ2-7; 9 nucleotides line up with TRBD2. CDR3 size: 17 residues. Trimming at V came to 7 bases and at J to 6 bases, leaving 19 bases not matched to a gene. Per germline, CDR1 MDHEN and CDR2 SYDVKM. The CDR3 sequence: CASTLLWSVAGVGEQYF. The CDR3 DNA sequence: TGTGCCAGCACCCTCTTATGGAGTGTAGCGGGAGTGGGCGAGCAGTACTTC.

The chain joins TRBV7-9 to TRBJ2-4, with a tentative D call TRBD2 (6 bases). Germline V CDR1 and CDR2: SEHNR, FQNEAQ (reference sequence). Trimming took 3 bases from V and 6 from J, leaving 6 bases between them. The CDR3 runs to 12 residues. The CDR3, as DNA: TGTGCCAGCAGCTTGGAGGGAAACATTCAGTACTTC. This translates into CASSLEGNIQYF.

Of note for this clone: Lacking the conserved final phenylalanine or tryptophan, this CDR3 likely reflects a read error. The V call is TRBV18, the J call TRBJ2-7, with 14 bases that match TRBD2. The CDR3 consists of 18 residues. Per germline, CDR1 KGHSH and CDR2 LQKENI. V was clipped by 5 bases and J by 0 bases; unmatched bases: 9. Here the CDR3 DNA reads TGTGCCAGCTCAGGTGGAGGGACTAGCGGGGGTCACTCCTACGAGCAGTACTCC. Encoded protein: CASSGGGTSGGHSYEQYS.

The DNA of the CDR3 is TGCGCCAGCAGCCCCGGGGGGCGCGTTTTAGATACGCAGTATTTT. Translated: CASSPGGRVLDTQYF. This sequence joins TRBV5-1 and TRBJ2-3; D might be TRBD2 (7 bases). The CDR3 is 15 amino acids. Trimming removed 4 bases at V and 5 bases at J, with 17 bases between. CDR1 is SGHRS and CDR2 is YFSETQ in the germline V gene.

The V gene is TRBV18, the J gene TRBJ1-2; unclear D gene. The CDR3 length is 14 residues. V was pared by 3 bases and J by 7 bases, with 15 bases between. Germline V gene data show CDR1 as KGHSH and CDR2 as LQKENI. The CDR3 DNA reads TGTGCCAGCTCACCCCCCGCCACCGAGGGTGGCTACACCTTC. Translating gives CASSPPATEGGYTF.

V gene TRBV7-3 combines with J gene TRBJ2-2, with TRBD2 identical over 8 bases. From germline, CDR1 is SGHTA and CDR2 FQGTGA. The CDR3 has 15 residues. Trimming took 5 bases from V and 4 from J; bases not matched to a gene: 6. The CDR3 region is CASSPRAGGTGELFF. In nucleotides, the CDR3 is TGTGCCAGCAGCCCGAGGGCGGGGGGCACCGGGGAGCTGTTTTTT.

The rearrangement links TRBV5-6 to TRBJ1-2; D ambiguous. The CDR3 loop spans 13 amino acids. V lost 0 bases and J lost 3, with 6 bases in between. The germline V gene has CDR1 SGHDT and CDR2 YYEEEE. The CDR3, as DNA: TGTGCCAGCAGCTTGGGGCAGGACTATGGCTACACCTTC. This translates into CASSLGQDYGYTF.

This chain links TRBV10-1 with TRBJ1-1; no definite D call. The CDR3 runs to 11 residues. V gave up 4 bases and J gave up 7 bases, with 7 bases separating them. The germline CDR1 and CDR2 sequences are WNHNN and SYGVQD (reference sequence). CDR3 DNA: TGCGCCAGCAGTGGGGCGAATGAAGCTTTCTTT. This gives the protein CASSGANEAFF.

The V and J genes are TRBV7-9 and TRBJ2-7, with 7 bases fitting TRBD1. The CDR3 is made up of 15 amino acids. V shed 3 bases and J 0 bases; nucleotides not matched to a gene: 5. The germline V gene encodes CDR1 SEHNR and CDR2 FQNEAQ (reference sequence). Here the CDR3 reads CASSFGQEISYEQYF. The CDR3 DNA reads TGTGCCAGCAGCTTCGGACAGGAGATCTCCTACGAGCAGTACTTC. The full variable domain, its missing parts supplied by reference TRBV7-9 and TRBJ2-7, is DTGVSQNPRHKITKRGQNVTFRCDPISEHNRLYWYRQTLGQGPEFLTYFQNEAQLEKSRLLSDRFSAERPKGSFSTLEIQRTEQGDSAMYLCASSFGQEISYEQYFGPGTRLTVT.

The CDR3 region has the DNA TGCACCAGCAGTGAACACACGTTAGGAGATGTCGACACCGGGGAGCTGTTTTTT. Translated, it gives CTSSEHTLGDVDTGELFF. The chain links TRBV1 to TRBJ2-2; TRBD2, the table's D call, lacks a check against the DNA. TRBV1 represents a pseudogene. The CDR3 sequence is 18 residues long.

CDR3: CASSFKLAVISAYNEQFF. Written as DNA, the CDR3 is TGTGCCAGCAGCTTCAAACTAGCGGTCATCAGTGCCTACAATGAGCAGTTCTTC. The chain has TRBV5-4 and TRBJ2-1, with 8 bases that match TRBD2. With 2 bases clipped from V and 2 bases from J, the junction kept 12 bases outside the gene matches. The CDR3 spans 18 residues. Germline CDR1 reads SGHNT; CDR2 reads YYREEE (reference sequence).

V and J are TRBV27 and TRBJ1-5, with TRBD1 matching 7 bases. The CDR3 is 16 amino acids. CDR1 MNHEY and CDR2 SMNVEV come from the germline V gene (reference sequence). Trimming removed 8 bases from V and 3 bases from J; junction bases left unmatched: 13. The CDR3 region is CASPQLGTASNQPQHF. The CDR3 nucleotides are TGTGCCAGCCCCCAGCTCGGGACAGCTTCCAATCAGCCCCAGCATTTT.

As DNA, the CDR3 is TGTGCCAGCAGCGCCGTGGAGGGGGCTACGAGACTCTATGGCTACACCTTC. Its translation is CASSAVEGATRLYGYTF. The chain joins TRBV9 to TRBJ1-2, with 7 bases fitting TRBD1. The CDR3 is 17 amino acids. Germline V gives CDR1 SGDLS, CDR2 YYNGEE. After removal of 3 bases from V and 4 bases from J, the junction contained 15 bases not matched to a gene.

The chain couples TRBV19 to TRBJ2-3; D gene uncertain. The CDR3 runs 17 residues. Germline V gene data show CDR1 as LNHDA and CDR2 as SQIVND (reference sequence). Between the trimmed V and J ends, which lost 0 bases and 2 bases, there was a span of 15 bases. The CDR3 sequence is CASSIDRSVGLTDTQYF. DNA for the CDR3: TGTGCCAGTAGTATAGATCGAAGCGTAGGCCTCACAGATACGCAGTATTTT.

CDR3 in amino acids: CAISDVDTEAFF. The CDR3 region has the DNA TGTGCCATCAGTGACGTCGACACTGAAGCTTTCTTT. The chain employs TRBV10-3 and TRBJ1-1, with D uncertain. The CDR3 has 12 amino acids. The germline gives CDR1 ENHRY, CDR2 SYGVKD. With 3 bases removed from V and 3 bases from J, the gap between germline ends came to 5 bases.

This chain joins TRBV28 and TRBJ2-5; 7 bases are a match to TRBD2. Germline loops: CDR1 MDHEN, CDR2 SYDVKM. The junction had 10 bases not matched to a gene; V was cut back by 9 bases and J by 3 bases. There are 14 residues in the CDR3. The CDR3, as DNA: TGTGCCAGTAGGCTCCGGGAGGACAAAGAGACCCAGTACTTC. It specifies CASRLREDKETQYF.

Here the CDR3 DNA reads TGTGCCAGCAGCGTAGACCAGGGCGGTGGTATGAACACTGAAGCTTTCTTT. Its translation is CASSVDQGGGMNTEAFF. The chain links TRBV9 to TRBJ1-1; TRBD1 might be the D (5 bases). V was cut by 0 bases and J by 0 bases, with 15 bases left in between. There are 17 residues in the CDR3. Germline V gene lookup returns CDR1 SGDLS and CDR2 YYNGEE.

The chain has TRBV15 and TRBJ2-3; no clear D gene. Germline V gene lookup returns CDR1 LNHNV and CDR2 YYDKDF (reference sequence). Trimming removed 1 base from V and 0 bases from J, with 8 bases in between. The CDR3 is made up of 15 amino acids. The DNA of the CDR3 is TGTGCCACCAGCAGAGCGGTTATAAGCACAGATACGCAGTATTTT. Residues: CATSRAVISTDTQYF.